This T cell receptor (beta chain) was captured in a study of identical twins. Notes on the study in general: Insertions were fewer in abundant cord blood beta clonotypes, whereas memory repertoires showed none of this pattern. There was an excess of low generation probability in the out-of-frame alpha sequences that twins shared. Invariant MAIT and iNKT cells could partly confound zero-insertion analyses.

TCRdb reprocessed the 5' RACE reads via MiXCR and lists one record per CDR3 protein. Found here are 600,000 to 800,000 distinct CDR3 sequences, over 20% of them singletons; the top ten hold around 4.4%. With regard to this clonotype: Its antigen is not identified.

V lost 0 bases and J lost 5, with 10 bases in between. The CDR3 is 14 residues long. Germline V gene lookup returns CDR1 SGDLS and CDR2 YYNGEE. The same sample was also used in a study of T cells expressing NK-cell markers.

Source material: PBMCs. V is TRBV9 and J is TRBJ2-3, with D possibly matching TRBD2 (6 bases). The sequence was collected from a woman under 30 in good health. The CDR3 DNA reads as TGTGCCAGCAGCGTAGATCCCGGGGGAGATACGCAGTATTTT. Its protein is CASSVDPGGDTQYF.